Listed below are T cell receptor beta chains from one sample, sequenced in a study of shared clonotypes between healthy human individuals. The repertoire was sequenced with immunoSEQ multiplex PCR; TCRdb's copy has only in-frame clones and lacks some. Altogether some 1 million clones are present, approximately 68% being singletons, with the ten largest covering approximately 1.5%. What was sequenced was memory CD4+ T cells sorted from blood. These receptors all stem from a man between 18 and 35 years old in good health. Both conserved end residues are part of each CDR3. Fields, in order: V gene, J gene, CDR3 protein.

v_gene: TRBV28
j_gene: TRBJ2-7
CDR3aa: CASSFPYEQYF

v_gene: TRBV7-7
j_gene: TRBJ2-2
CDR3aa: CASSPGTGAGTGELFF

v_gene: TRBV18
j_gene: TRBJ1-6
CDR3aa: CASSPPFDNSPLHF

v_gene: TRBV2
j_gene: TRBJ2-3
CDR3aa: CASRLAGSTDTQYF

v_gene: TRBV30
j_gene: TRBJ2-2
CDR3aa: CAWSVGVGTGELFF

v_gene: TRBV19
j_gene: TRBJ1-1
CDR3aa: CASSILQGAAEAFF

v_gene: TRBV10-3
j_gene: TRBJ2-3
CDR3aa: CAISERGSTDTQYF

v_gene: TRBV4-1
j_gene: TRBJ2-7
CDR3aa: CASSQDWTSLTYEQYF

v_gene: TRBV30
j_gene: TRBJ1-5
CDR3aa: CAWSTNRGTDQPQHF

v_gene: TRBV19
j_gene: TRBJ2-2
CDR3aa: CASSNQQTGELFF